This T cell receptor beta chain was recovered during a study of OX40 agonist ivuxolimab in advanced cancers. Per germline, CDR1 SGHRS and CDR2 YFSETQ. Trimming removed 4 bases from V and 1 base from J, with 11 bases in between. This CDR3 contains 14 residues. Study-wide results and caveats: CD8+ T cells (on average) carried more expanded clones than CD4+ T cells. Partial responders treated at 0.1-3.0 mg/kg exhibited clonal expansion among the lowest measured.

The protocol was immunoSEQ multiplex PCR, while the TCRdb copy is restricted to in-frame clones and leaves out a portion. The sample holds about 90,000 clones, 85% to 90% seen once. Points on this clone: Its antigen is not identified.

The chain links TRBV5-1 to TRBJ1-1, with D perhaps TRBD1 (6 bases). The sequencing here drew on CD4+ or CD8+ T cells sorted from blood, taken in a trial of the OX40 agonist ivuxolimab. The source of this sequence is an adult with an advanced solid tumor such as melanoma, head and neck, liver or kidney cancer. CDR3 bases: TGCGCCAGCAGCCGTGACAGGTCGAACACTGAAGCTTTCTTT. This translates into CASSRDRSNTEAFF. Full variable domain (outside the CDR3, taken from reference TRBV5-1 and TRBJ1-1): KAGVTQTPRYLIKTRGQQVTLSCSPISGHRSVSWYQQTPGQGLQFLFEYFSETQRNKGNFPGRFSGRQFSNSRSEMNVSTLELGDSALYLCASSRDRSNTEAFFGQGTRLTVV.